This TCR beta chain was captured by sequencing in a study of PD-L1 blockade in urothelial cancer. The overall study: When patients started atezolizumab around 2014, it was given at 1,200 mg intravenously every 3 weeks. Of 30 or so patients, about 25 were males with bladder-origin urothelial cancer. A median blood sample held about 140,000 T cells and around 80,000 unique TCRs.

The sample's time point: peripheral blood 6 weeks after treatment start. Sequenced by immunoSEQ multiplex PCR; TCRdb stores in-frame clones only, minus some. The table lists about 44,000 clones, roughly nine tenths of them singletons. The CDR3 totals 14 residues. Germline loops: CDR1 LNHDA, CDR2 SQIVND (reference sequence). The ends were cut back, 7 bases at V and 5 bases at J, with 15 bases in the middle. The sequence was collected from a man in his 70s with urothelial cancer. The sequences come from PBMCs, collected around atezolizumab (anti-PD-L1) treatment. The V gene is TRBV19, the J gene TRBJ1-5; perhaps TRBD1 as D (5 bases). CDR3 loop: CASTATAPYQPQHF. DNA for the CDR3: TGTGCCAGTACTGCGACAGCGCCTTATCAGCCCCAGCATTTT. The full variable domain, in which reference TRBV19 and TRBJ1-5 provide the parts outside the CDR3, is DGGITQSPKYLFRKEGQNVTLSCEQNLNHDAMYWYRQDPGQGLRLIYYSQIVNDFQKGDIAEGYSVSREKKESFPLTVTSAQKNPTAFYLCASTATAPYQPQHFGDGTRLSIL.